This T cell receptor (beta chain) is from a study of blood T cell repertoires in COVID-19. TCRdb's copy holds only in-frame clones and misses some; the assay was immunoSEQ multiplex PCR. The sample yields about 46,000 clones, 70% to 90% seen once. The CDR3 spans 15 residues. CDR1 and CDR2 (germline): MNHEY, SMNVEV (reference sequence). V gave up 2 bases and J gave up 4 bases; unmatched junction bases: 7. The material sequenced was peripheral blood. The chain carries TRBV27 and TRBJ2-7; TRBD1 agrees at 8 bases. This TCR was sampled from a man aged 45-65 years with active COVID-19. Written as DNA, the CDR3 is TGTGCCAGCAGTTTAAGGCAGGGGGCTCGGTACGAGCAGTACTTC. Translating gives CASSLRQGARYEQYF.